This T cell receptor (beta chain) is from a study of cytomegalovirus exposure and HLA in healthy donors. Whole-study results and caveats: Most TCR beta V segments were productive about 90% or about 30% of the time in an earlier analysis. Generally TCR sequences proved uncommon, though certain public TCRs appeared in numerous donors. The presence/absence work took it that sequencing depth was about the same across donors.

Trimming left V 7 bases short and J 4 bases short, with 14 bases between. This CDR3 is 13 amino acids long. Germline V gene sequence: CDR1 SGHNT, CDR2 YYREEE (reference sequence). Concerning this clone: Its antigen is undetermined.

The PCR had 60 Vbeta and 13 Jbeta primers. The repertoire was sequenced with immunoSEQ multiplex PCR; TCRdb's copy has only in-frame clones and lacks some. Among roughly 150,000 clones listed, under 70% were seen once. The sequencing input was PBMCs. The rearrangement links TRBV5-4 to TRBJ2-5; D unclear. The clonotype originates from a man aged 25 to 40 in good health and CMV-seropositive. The DNA for the CDR3 is TGTGCCAGCCGCGCCCTAATCTCAGAGACCCAGTACTTC. Translation gives CASRALISETQYF.